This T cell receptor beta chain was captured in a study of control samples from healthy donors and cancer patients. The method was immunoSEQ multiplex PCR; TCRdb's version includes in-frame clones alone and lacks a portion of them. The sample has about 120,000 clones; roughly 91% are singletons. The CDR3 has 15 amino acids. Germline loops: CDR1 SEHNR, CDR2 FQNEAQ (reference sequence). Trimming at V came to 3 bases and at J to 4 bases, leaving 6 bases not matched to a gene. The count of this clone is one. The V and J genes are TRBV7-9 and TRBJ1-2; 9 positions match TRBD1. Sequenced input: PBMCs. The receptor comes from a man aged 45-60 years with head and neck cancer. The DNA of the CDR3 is TGTGCCAGCAGCTTGGCCGGGACAGGGATCTATGGCTACACCTTC. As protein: CASSLAGTGIYGYTF. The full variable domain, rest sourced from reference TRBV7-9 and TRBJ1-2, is DTGVSQNPRHKITKRGQNVTFRCDPISEHNRLYWYRQTLGQGPEFLTYFQNEAQLEKSRLLSDRFSAERPKGSFSTLEIQRTEQGDSAMYLCASSLAGTGIYGYTFGSGTRLTVV.